The 26 T cell receptor beta chains given below trace back to one sample, sequenced in a study of beta chain features in type 1 diabetes. TCRB transcripts that were expressed got sequenced, as all of the isolated RNA had been reverse transcribed. Assay: immunoSEQ multiplex PCR; the TCRdb copy retains only in-frame clones and omits some. The data contain about 160,000 clones, 9% to 10% of them singletons. What was sequenced was central memory CD4+ T cells from blood. These receptors all stem from a woman between 18 and 30 years old in good health.

The table lists this clone with a few counts. The V and J genes are TRBV15 and TRBJ2-5; TRBD2 agrees at 10 bases. This CDR3 is 17 amino acids long. CDR1 is LNHNV and CDR2 is YYDKDF in the germline V gene (reference sequence). V gave up 0 bases and J gave up 1 base; unmatched junction bases: 5. In DNA, the CDR3 is TGTGCCACCAGCAGAGATGCAGCGGGGGGGTTCCAAGAGACCCAGTACTTC. Its translation is CATSRDAAGGFQETQYF. Filled out from reference TRBV15 and TRBJ2-5, the complete variable domain reads DAMVIQNPRYQVTQFGKPVTLSCSQTLNHNVMYWYQQKSSQAPKLLFHYYDKDFNNEADTPDNFQSRRPNTSFCFLDIRSPGLGDTAMYLCATSRDAAGGFQETQYFGPGTRLLVL.

CDR3 nucleotide sequence: TGCGCCAGCAGAGGGACTAGCGGGAGCAATGAGCAGTTCTTC. It is translated as CASRGTSGSNEQFF. The chain joins TRBV5-1 to TRBJ2-1, with 14 positions matching TRBD2. J lost 6 bases, V lost 5 bases, and 1 base had no gene match. Germline V gene data show CDR1 as SGHRS and CDR2 as YFSETQ. The CDR3 has 14 residues.

This clone has only a few counts. The V call is TRBV7-6, the J call TRBJ2-2; TRBD2 agrees at 12 bases. CDR3 length equals 14 residues. V shed 8 bases, J shed 5 bases, and the junction held 3 bases outside the gene matches. Per the germline V gene, CDR1 is SGHVS and CDR2 is FNYEAQ. The DNA for the CDR3 is TGTGCCAGCTCTCTAGCGGGGGGGACCGGGGAGCTGTTTTTT. Amino acid sequence: CASSLAGGTGELFF.

The J gene is TRBJ1-2, the V gene TRBV5-1; no firm D call. V gave up 0 bases and J gave up 3 bases, with 12 bases separating them. Germline assignment: CDR1 SGHRS and CDR2 YFSETQ. This CDR3 has 15 amino acids. Written as DNA, the CDR3 is TGCGCCAGCAGCTTGGGGACCGAGGGTTACTATGGCTACACCTTC. Its translation is CASSLGTEGYYGYTF.

V and J are TRBV5-1 and TRBJ2-3, with TRBD2 identical over 11 bases. The CDR3 is made up of 16 amino acids. The germline gives CDR1 SGHRS, CDR2 YFSETQ. V dropped 5 bases and J dropped 0; count of bases not matched to a gene: 5. The CDR3 reads CASRVRTSGSTDTQYF. The DNA for the CDR3 is TGCGCCAGCAGAGTCCGGACTAGCGGGAGCACAGATACGCAGTATTTT. Filled out from reference TRBV5-1 and TRBJ2-3, the complete variable domain reads KAGVTQTPRYLIKTRGQQVTLSCSPISGHRSVSWYQQTPGQGLQFLFEYFSETQRNKGNFPGRFSGRQFSNSRSEMNVSTLELGDSALYLCASRVRTSGSTDTQYFGPGTRLTVL.

The V and J genes are TRBV30 and TRBJ1-1; maybe TRBD1 (6 bases). V was pared by 4 bases and J by 2 bases, with 14 bases between. This CDR3 region has 14 residues. Germline CDR1 is GTSNPN and CDR2 is SVGIG (reference sequence). CDR3 residues: CAWTQGGFNTEAFF. The CDR3 DNA sequence: TGTGCCTGGACACAGGGAGGGTTTAACACTGAAGCTTTCTTT.

Only a few counts were recorded for this clone. The J gene is TRBJ1-4, the V gene TRBV7-9; D call uncertain. Germline CDR1 reads SEHNR; CDR2 reads FQNEAQ (reference sequence). V was trimmed by 2 bases and J by 4 bases, leaving 11 bases between them. This CDR3 contains 15 residues. The CDR3 DNA reads as TGTGCCAGCAGCTTAATGGCAGGCCTTAATGAAAAACTGTTTTTT. Its translation: CASSLMAGLNEKLFF.

This chain uses TRBV10-3 with TRBJ1-1, with 7 bases matching TRBD1. Germline trimming cut 2 bases from V and 1 base from J; bases unmatched to any gene: 7. This CDR3 comprises 16 residues. Looked up from germline, CDR1 is ENHRY and CDR2 is SYGVKD. The DNA for the CDR3 is TGTGCCATCAGTGAGATCCTGGCAGGGGGGAACACTGAAGCTTTCTTT. Residues: CAISEILAGGNTEAFF.

The CDR3 is CASSDGTSGRASYEQYF. DNA for the CDR3: TGTGCCAGCAGCGATGGGACTAGCGGGAGGGCCTCCTACGAGCAGTACTTC. The chain is built from TRBV13 and TRBJ2-7; 16 bases map to TRBD2. The CDR3 is 17 residues long. V was pared by 5 bases and J by 0 bases, with 4 bases of the junction left unmatched. The V gene's germline CDR1 is PRHDT and CDR2 FYEKMQ (reference sequence).

The chain recombines TRBV5-1 with TRBJ1-1; 7 nucleotides match TRBD1. The germline CDR1 and CDR2 sequences are SGHRS and YFSETQ. The ends lost 2 bases at V and 6 bases at J; junction bases unmatched: 10. The CDR3 loop spans 15 amino acids. DNA of the CDR3: TGCGCCAGCAGCTTAACCTCAGGGGGAACGGCTGAAGCTTTCTTT. Residues: CASSLTSGGTAEAFF.

This clone has just a few counts. The J gene is TRBJ2-7, the V gene TRBV18; 10 bases are shared with TRBD1. V was pared by 1 base and J by 4 bases, with 7 bases of the junction left unmatched. The CDR3 has 16 amino acids. Germline CDR1 reads KGHSH; CDR2 reads LQKENI. CDR3 sequence reads: CASSPQGTGETYEQYF. DNA for the CDR3: TGTGCCAGCTCACCACAGGGGACAGGGGAGACGTACGAGCAGTACTTC.

The chain has TRBV5-1 and TRBJ2-1, with TRBD2 matching over 9 bases. Per germline, CDR1 SGHRS and CDR2 YFSETQ. The CDR3 is 16 residues long. V dropped 4 bases and J dropped 8; count of bases not matched to a gene: 13. The CDR3 is CASSPQWSGGLDEQFF. In DNA form, the CDR3 reads TGCGCCAGCAGCCCTCAGTGGAGCGGGGGGCTGGATGAGCAGTTCTTC.

This clone came up a few times. The chain recombines TRBV7-2 with TRBJ2-7; TRBD2 is a possible D gene (6 bases). Trimming took 1 base from V and 4 from J, leaving 11 bases between them. The CDR3 contains 14 residues. Per the germline V gene, CDR1 is SGHTA and CDR2 is FQGNSA. The CDR3 protein is CASSLGGSGYEQYF. The CDR3 DNA follows: TGTGCCAGCAGCTTAGGCGGTAGCGGATACGAGCAGTACTTC.

This clone has more than one count but fewer than ten. V is TRBV7-9 and J is TRBJ1-2; 8 nucleotides agree with TRBD1. The germline gives CDR1 SEHNR, CDR2 FQNEAQ (reference sequence). V shed 5 bases and J 4 bases; nucleotides not matched to a gene: 9. This CDR3 region has 15 residues. DNA for the CDR3: TGTGCCAGCAGCAAACAGGGGGAAGCCTCCTATGGCTACACCTTC. This gives the protein CASSKQGEASYGYTF.

The table lists this clone with a few counts. This chain uses TRBV11-2 with TRBJ2-7; D unresolved. There are 12 residues in the CDR3. The V end lost 0 bases, the J end lost 6 bases, and 6 bases lay between the germline ends. Germline V gene sequence: CDR1 SGHAT, CDR2 FQNNGV. CDR3 in DNA: TGTGCCAGCAGCTTAGAACGTAGCGAGCAGTACTTC. Translated: CASSLERSEQYF.

For this clone: The same CDR3 is also encoded by other DNA sequences in this sample. The chain uses TRBV2 and TRBJ1-5, with D perhaps matching TRBD1 (5 bases). Trimming took off 2 bases at V and 6 bases at J, with 11 bases between the two ends. Germline lookup yields CDR1 SNHLY and CDR2 FYNNEI. The CDR3 is made up of 14 amino acids. This CDR3 is CASSENQGSQPQHF. The CDR3 DNA reads TGTGCCAGCAGTGAAAACCAGGGAAGTCAGCCCCAGCATTTT.

The chain joins TRBV5-1 to TRBJ2-7, with 7 bases aligning to TRBD1. V lost 4 bases to trimming and J lost 0 bases; unmatched junction nucleotides: 7. Looked up from germline, CDR1 is SGHRS and CDR2 is YFSETQ. The CDR3 length is 15 residues. CDR3 sequence: CASSDTGALSYEQYF. In DNA form, the CDR3 reads TGCGCCAGCAGCGATACAGGGGCCCTCTCCTACGAGCAGTACTTC.

This clone was counted between two and nine times. The chain is built from TRBV5-1 and TRBJ2-3; 7 bases match TRBD2. CDR3 length equals 15 residues. V was clipped by 1 base and J by 4 bases; unmatched bases: 6. The V gene's germline CDR1 is SGHRS and CDR2 YFSETQ. The DNA for the CDR3 is TGCGCCAGCAGCTTGAGAGTTGGGGGGGCAGATACGCAGTATTTT. Protein sequence: CASSLRVGGADTQYF.

The rearrangement uses TRBV20-1 and TRBJ2-3; 9 bases agree with TRBD2. The CDR3 length is 11 residues. CDR1 DFQATT and CDR2 SNEGSKA come from the germline V gene (reference sequence). With V trimmed by 6 bases and J by 8 bases, 3 bases remained unmatched. The CDR3 loop is CSAVTSGTQYF. In nucleotides, the CDR3 is TGCAGTGCCGTGACTAGCGGTACGCAGTATTTT.

The sample holds a few counts of this clone. The chain joins TRBV7-9 to TRBJ1-2; 11 nucleotides line up with TRBD1. The CDR3 is 15 amino acids. Germline V gene sequence: CDR1 SEHNR, CDR2 FQNEAQ (reference sequence). Unmatched junction bases numbered 2, after V lost 0 bases and J lost 5 bases. CDR3 residues: CASSLADRGQYGYTF. The CDR3 region has the DNA TGTGCCAGCAGCTTAGCGGACAGGGGGCAGTATGGCTACACCTTC.

The chain carries TRBV30 and TRBJ1-4, with no clear D. The CDR3 has 14 amino acids. The V and J ends lost 2 bases and 3 bases respectively, with 10 bases between them. Germline V gives CDR1 GTSNPN, CDR2 SVGIG (reference sequence). CDR3 sequence reads: CAWSSPRPNEKLFF. The CDR3 coding sequence is TGTGCCTGGAGTTCACCGCGTCCTAATGAAAAACTGTTTTTT.

This clone was picked up a small number of times. The chain carries TRBV6-1 and TRBJ1-1, with TRBD1 as a possible D gene (6 bases). The length of the CDR3 is 14 residues. Trimming cost V 4 bases and J 3 bases, with 12 bases left between them. Germline CDR1 and CDR2: MNHNS and SASEGT. The CDR3 loop reads CASSGVQGDTEAFF. The CDR3 nucleotides are TGTGCCAGCAGTGGAGTACAGGGAGACACTGAAGCTTTCTTT.

This sequence joins TRBV6-6 and TRBJ2-5, with D hard to call. V was shortened by 6 bases and J by 5 bases, with 7 bases between the two germline ends. The CDR3 length is 11 residues. The germline gives CDR1 MNHNY, CDR2 SVGAGI (reference sequence). CDR3 DNA sequence: TGTGCCAGCAGCCCCAGGGAGACCCAGTACTTC. Its translation is CASSPRETQYF.

This rearrangement joins TRBV7-2 to TRBJ1-4; D gene uncertain. Trimming took off 5 bases at V and 8 bases at J, with 9 bases between the two ends. CDR1 and CDR2 from the germline V gene are SGHTA and FQGNSA. The CDR3 consists of 12 residues. The CDR3 region is CASSKSREKLFF. The DNA for the CDR3 is TGTGCCAGCAGCAAATCACGGGAAAAACTGTTTTTT. Looking up the rest from reference TRBV7-2 and TRBJ1-4 gives the full variable domain: GAGVSQSPSNKVTEKGKDVELRCDPISGHTALYWYRQSLGQGLEFLIYFQGNSAPDKSGLPSDRFSAERTGGSVSTLTIQRTQQEDSAVYLCASSKSREKLFFGSGTQLSVL.

This clone was picked up a small number of times. V and J are TRBV9 and TRBJ2-3, with 7 bases identical to TRBD1. J gave up 2 bases and V 4 bases, and 7 bases lay outside the gene matches. The CDR3 has 15 residues. Looked up from germline, CDR1 is SGDLS and CDR2 is YYNGEE. CDR3 in amino acids: CASSFSGQHTDTQYF. DNA of the CDR3: TGTGCCAGCAGCTTCTCGGGACAGCACACAGATACGCAGTATTTT.

This clone has a handful of counts. The J gene is TRBJ1-1, the V gene TRBV11-3, with D unclear. Germline V gene lookup returns CDR1 SGHNT and CDR2 YENEEA. The CDR3 extends over 15 amino acids. V was clipped by 1 base and J by 0 bases, with 9 bases between them. This CDR3 reads CASSLGGNLNTEAFF. CDR3 sequence (DNA): TGTGCCAGCAGCTTAGGAGGTAACTTGAACACTGAAGCTTTCTTT.